This T cell receptor (beta chain) was identified in a study of early stage breast cancer tumors. Across the whole study: Average read coverage per sample was approximately 9.1-fold. Findings and limits, study-wide: Compared with adjacent normal breast, tumors showed approximately 2.5-fold denser, more clonal T cells. Commonly generated sequences made up most enriched TCRB sequences shared between patients. In most of the 16 patients, blood comparison separated tumor from normal breast.

This CDR3 region has 17 residues. V was shortened by 2 bases and J by 3 bases, with 20 bases between the two germline ends. Germline lookup yields CDR1 SEHNR and CDR2 FQNEAQ (reference sequence). Sequencing was performed with immunoSEQ multiplex PCR; in TCRdb, only in-frame clones are kept and a portion is missing. This table has about 31,000 clones, 60% to 80% appearing once. In the case of this clone: Its antigen is currently unknown.

The receptor comes from a person under 45 with breast cancer. Sample: breast tumor tissue. The chain combines TRBV7-9 with TRBJ2-7; the D call may be TRBD1 or TRBD2 (6 bases each). The CDR3 sequence is CASSLSPGASPHYEQYF. CDR3 DNA sequence: TGTGCCAGCAGCTTATCCCCGGGGGCATCGCCCCACTACGAGCAGTACTTC.